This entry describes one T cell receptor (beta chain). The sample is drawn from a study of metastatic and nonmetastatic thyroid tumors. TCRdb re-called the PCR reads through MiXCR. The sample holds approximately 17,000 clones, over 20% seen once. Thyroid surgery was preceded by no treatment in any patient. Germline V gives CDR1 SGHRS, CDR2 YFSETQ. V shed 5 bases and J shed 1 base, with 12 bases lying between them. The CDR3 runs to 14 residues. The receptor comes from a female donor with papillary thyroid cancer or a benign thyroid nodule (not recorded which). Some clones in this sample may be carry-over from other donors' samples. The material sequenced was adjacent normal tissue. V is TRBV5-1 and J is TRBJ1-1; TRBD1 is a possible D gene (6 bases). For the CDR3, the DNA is TGCGCCAGCAGGCGACAGGCAGGGAACACTGAAGCTTTCTTT. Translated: CASRRQAGNTEAFF.